This TCR beta chain was captured by sequencing in a study of shared T cell receptors in the human thymus. The repertoire was sequenced with immunoSEQ multiplex PCR; TCRdb's copy has only in-frame clones and lacks some. This table holds hundreds of thousands of clones, more than 75% found once. This CDR3 is built from 18 residues. Germline V gene data show CDR1 as SGHAT and CDR2 as FQNNGV. Between the trimmed V and J ends, which lost 5 bases and 0 bases, there was a span of 17 bases. The data also belong to a second study, concerning human thymus T cells. That investigation notes: Serving as donors were healthy Finnish infants, each of whom was having open corrective surgery for congenital heart defects. Resections removed during corrective heart surgery provided the thymus tissue used. Blood and thymic repertoires both appeared biased in V and J gene usage. Thymic repertoires overlap heavily among unrelated individuals, related research has reported.

The sequencing input was thymocytes. This TCR derives from a boy younger than two with a congenital heart defect. J is TRBJ1-6 and V is TRBV11-2, with a weak D call TRBD1 (5 bases). The CDR3 DNA follows: TGTGCCAGCAGCCCGGGGGGGGTTTTTAACTCCTATAATTCACCCCTCCACTTT. Its protein is CASSPGGVFNSYNSPLHF.